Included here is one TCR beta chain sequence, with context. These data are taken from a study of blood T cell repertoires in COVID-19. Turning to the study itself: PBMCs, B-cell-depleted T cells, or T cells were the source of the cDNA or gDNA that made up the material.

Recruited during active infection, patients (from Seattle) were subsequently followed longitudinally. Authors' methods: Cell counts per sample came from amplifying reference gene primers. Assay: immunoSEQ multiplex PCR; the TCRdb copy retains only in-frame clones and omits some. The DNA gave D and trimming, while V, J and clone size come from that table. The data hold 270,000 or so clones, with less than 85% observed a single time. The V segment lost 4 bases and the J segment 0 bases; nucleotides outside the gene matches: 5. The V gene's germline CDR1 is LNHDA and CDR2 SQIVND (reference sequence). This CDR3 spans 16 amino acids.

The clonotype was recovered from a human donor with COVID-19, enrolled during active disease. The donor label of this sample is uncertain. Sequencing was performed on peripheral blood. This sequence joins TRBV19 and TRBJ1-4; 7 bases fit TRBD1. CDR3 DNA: TGTGCCAGTAGTAAAACAGGGGATACAACTAATGAAAAACTGTTTTTT. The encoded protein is CASSKTGDTTNEKLFF.